This TCR beta chain originates from a study of early stage breast cancer tumors. The CDR3 spans 13 residues. Germline V gene lookup returns CDR1 LNHDA and CDR2 SQIVND (reference sequence). V lost 3 bases and J lost 2, with 5 bases in between. The repertoire was sequenced with immunoSEQ multiplex PCR; TCRdb's copy has only in-frame clones and lacks some. The data hold about 72,000 clones, with around 85% observed a single time. The sequence derives from a person between 60 and 70 years old with breast cancer. Sequencing was done on a sample of blood. The genes are TRBV19 and TRBJ2-1; unclear D gene. The CDR3 nucleotides are TGTGCCAGTAGTATGGCCCCCTACAATGAGCAGTTCTTC. Translating gives CASSMAPYNEQFF. The complete variable domain, with remaining parts taken from reference TRBV19 and TRBJ2-1, reads DGGITQSPKYLFRKEGQNVTLSCEQNLNHDAMYWYRQDPGQGLRLIYYSQIVNDFQKGDIAEGYSVSREKKESFPLTVTSAQKNPTAFYLCASSMAPYNEQFFGPGTRLTVL.